This TCR beta chain was observed in a study of radiation and T cells in renal cell carcinoma. V was cut by 3 bases and J by 7 bases, with 15 bases left in between. This CDR3 spans 15 amino acids. Germline V gene lookup returns CDR1 SGHAT and CDR2 FQNNGV. As for time point: blood 2 weeks post-SBRT. Treatment here: 15 Gy SBRT to primary tumor, nephrectomy 4 weeks later. Method: immunoSEQ multiplex PCR; TCRdb's copy keeps in-frame clones and lacks some. The sample lists 150,000 or so clones; 87% were seen once. This TCR was sampled from a woman aged 45-65 years with renal cell carcinoma. This chain joins TRBV11-2 and TRBJ1-4; no definite D call. The material was blood, obtained from a patient whose treatment included radiotherapy and nephrectomy. In DNA form, the CDR3 reads TGTGCCAGCAGCTTGTGGACCTCGGAGAGTGAAAAACTGTTTTTT. This sequence encodes CASSLWTSESEKLFF.